This TCR beta chain appears in the sequencing data of a study of CD8+ T cells in alopecia areata. RNA extraction was followed by reverse transcription into cDNA, which acted as the sequencing template. Assay: immunoSEQ multiplex PCR; the TCRdb copy retains only in-frame clones and omits some. The profile shows roughly 250,000 clones, less than 80% of them singletons. The CDR3 spans 13 residues. Between the trimmed V and J ends, which lost 3 bases and 5 bases, there was a span of 13 bases. CDR1 and CDR2 from the germline V gene are GTSNPN and SVGIG (reference sequence). A word on this clone: Its matching antigen is unknown. In the same sample, other DNA sequences code for this CDR3.

Study-level results: Normal scalp showed lower clonality than lesional scalp, especially alopecia totalis/universalis.

This rearrangement joins TRBV30 to TRBJ1-1; the D gene is possibly TRBD1 (5 bases). The sample consisted of CD4+ T cells sorted from blood, taken at week 0. This clonotype was obtained from a human donor with alopecia areata. The CDR3 reads CAWRRQGSTEAFF. The CDR3 DNA reads as TGTGCCTGGAGACGTCAGGGAAGTACTGAAGCTTTCTTT.